The clone carrying this TCR beta chain was picked up one time. TCRdb's table, derived via immunoSEQ multiplex PCR, lists solely in-frame clones and lacks some. Among tens of thousands of clones listed, 90% were seen once. This entry is derived from a study of T cell changes during pregnancy in multiple sclerosis. Sequenced here: CD4+ T cells from peripheral blood mononuclear cells, sampled in the first trimester of pregnancy. The clonotype comes from a female donor in good health, enrolled as a control in a pregnancy study.

CDR3 bases: TGCGCCAGCAGCCAAGACAGAAGCACAGATACGCAGTATTTT. It is translated as CASSQDRSTDTQYF. V gene TRBV4-1 combines with J gene TRBJ2-3; D uncertain. CDR1 is MGHRA and CDR2 is YSYEKL in the germline V gene. Trimming removed 0 bases at V and 0 bases at J, with 4 bases between. This CDR3 spans 14 amino acids.